Below are 5 T cell receptor beta chains sequenced from a single sample in a study of T cell repertoires in cytomegalovirus infection (dated by TCRdb to 2018 to 2020). The reads were generated on an Illumina HiSeq 1500. The public reads were reanalyzed by TCRdb: fastp trimming at Q25, MiXCR alignment, in-frame beta chains only. Identical CDR3 proteins give one entry, which carries the most common genes and DNA. In this sample the table shows about 440,000 distinct CDR3 sequences, about 33% of which occur a single time. Roughly 13% of the sample is held by the ten biggest clonotypes. The sample taken for sequencing was PBMCs. Receptor source: a human donor in good health (CMV status not recorded). Some clones in this sample may be carry-over from other donors' samples.

The genes are TRBV5-6 and TRBJ2-1; TRBD2 agrees at 8 bases. The CDR3 contains 15 residues. V lost 7 bases to trimming and J lost 8 bases; unmatched junction nucleotides: 14. Germline loops: CDR1 SGHDT, CDR2 YYEEEE. The CDR3 loop reads CASGAGASRGDEQFF. CDR3 bases: TGTGCCAGCGGAGCGGGGGCATCTAGGGGCGATGAGCAGTTCTTC.

The CDR3 spells CASRETGAVLETQYF. The DNA for the CDR3 is TGTGCCAGCAGGGAGACAGGGGCCGTTTTGGAGACCCAGTACTTC. The chain uses TRBV12-3 or TRBV12-4 and TRBJ2-5; 8 positions agree with TRBD1. Trimming cost V 6 bases and J 5 bases; bases outside gene matches: 11. CDR3 length: 15 residues.

The rearrangement links TRBV29-1 to TRBJ2-3; D not resolved. Germline V gives CDR1 SQVTM, CDR2 ANQGSEA. The CDR3 contains 12 residues. V was shortened by 6 bases and J by 5 bases, with 12 bases between the two germline ends. CDR3 coding DNA: TGCAGCGTACGAGATGTAGGAGATACGCAGTATTTT. Translated: CSVRDVGDTQYF.

Details on this clonotype: The missing conserved phenylalanine or tryptophan at the end of this CDR3 makes a read error likely. The V call is TRBV7-2, the J call TRBJ1-1; weak D call: TRBD1 (6 bases). The CDR3 spans 15 residues. The ends were cut back, 6 bases at V and 3 bases at J, with 17 bases in the middle. The germline gives CDR1 SGHTA, CDR2 FQGNSA. The CDR3 DNA sequence: TGTGCCAGCAGATTCGATCAGGGGCGCGACACTGAAGCTTTCTGT. Translation gives CASRFDQGRDTEAFC.

This sequence joins TRBV18 and TRBJ2-3; D might be TRBD2 (5 bases). The V end lost 3 bases, the J end lost 3 bases, and 7 bases lay between the germline ends. Germline-derived CDR1 and CDR2 are KGHSH and LQKENI. This CDR3 is built from 13 residues. The DNA for the CDR3 is TGTGCCAGCTCACCGGGAGTTACAGATACGCAGTATTTT. This codes for CASSPGVTDTQYF. The entire variable domain, with the rest obtained from reference TRBV18 and TRBJ2-3, is as follows: NAGVMQNPRHLVRRRGQEARLRCSPMKGHSHVYWYRQLPEEGLKFMVYLQKENIIDESGMPKERFSAEFPKEGPSILRIQQVVRGDSAAYFCASSPGVTDTQYFGPGTRLTVL.